The clone carrying this T cell receptor beta chain was seen once. These data belong to a study of blood T cell repertoires in COVID-19. Study in general: Samples came from the United States, Italy and Spain, spanning acute and convalescent COVID-19. The analysed material was cDNA or gDNA that came from T cells, B-cell-depleted T cells, or PBMCs.

The CDR3 runs to 14 residues. Deletions cut 5 bases from V and 2 bases from J, with 10 bases between. Germline values: CDR1 SNHLY, CDR2 FYNNEI. How the authors handled the data: Amplified reference gene primers provided the basis for estimating nucleated cell counts. TCRdb's copy holds only in-frame clones and misses some; the assay was immunoSEQ multiplex PCR. D and trimming come from the DNA, and the V and J calls and clone size come from that table. The sample shows roughly 440,000 clones, around 88% of them seen only once. J is TRBJ1-5 and V is TRBV2; a weak D match, TRBD1 (5 bases). The sequence was obtained from a woman aged 45-60 years with COVID-19, enrolled during active disease. The sequenced sample consisted of peripheral blood. For the CDR3, the DNA is TGTGCCAGCAGTCGCAGGGAAGGCAATCAGCCCCAGCATTTT. This gives the protein CASSRREGNQPQHF.